What follows are 15 T cell receptor beta chains derived from one specimen sequenced in a study of blood T cell repertoires in COVID-19. TCRdb's copy holds only in-frame clones and misses some; the assay was immunoSEQ multiplex PCR. The profile shows about 11,000 clones, 88% of them singletons. Material for sequencing was peripheral blood. The receptors shown here come from a human donor in a cohort sampled during active COVID-19.

The chain combines TRBV18 with TRBJ1-5, with 7 nucleotides matching TRBD1. The CDR3 is 16 amino acids. With V trimmed by 3 bases and J by 4 bases, 9 bases remained unmatched. From germline, CDR1 is KGHSH and CDR2 LQKENI. CDR3 loop: CASSPSNRDRNQPQHF. In DNA form, the CDR3 reads TGTGCCAGCTCACCCTCAAACCGGGACAGAAATCAGCCCCAGCATTTT.

The chain joins TRBV19 to TRBJ2-7; perhaps TRBD2 as D (5 bases). In germline, CDR1 is LNHDA, CDR2 SQIVND (reference sequence). The CDR3 is made up of 13 amino acids. V dropped 3 bases and J dropped 6 bases, with 12 bases sitting between them. Here the CDR3 DNA reads TGTGCCAGTAGTATCGGGGTCCGGGGCGAGCAGTACTTC. Amino acids: CASSIGVRGEQYF.

V gene TRBV27 combines with J gene TRBJ1-1; no clear D. Germline-derived CDR1 and CDR2 are MNHEY and SMNVEV (reference sequence). This CDR3 contains 15 residues. V lost 1 base and J lost 0, with 9 bases in between. CDR3 DNA sequence: TGTGCCAGCAGTTTATACGCGAGCCTGAACACTGAAGCTTTCTTT. Protein product: CASSLYASLNTEAFF.

Written as DNA, the CDR3 is TGTGCCAGCAGCTTAGCGTTAAGGGGTCAGGAGCAGTACTTC. Its protein product is CASSLALRGQEQYF. The chain joins TRBV7-2 to TRBJ2-7; perhaps TRBD1 as D (5 bases). The length of the CDR3 is 14 residues. V lost 0 bases and J lost 7, with 13 bases in between. Looked up from germline, CDR1 is SGHTA and CDR2 is FQGNSA.

The CDR3 DNA is TGTGCCAGCAGTTTCGGACAGGGGAGGTCCGGGGCCAACGTCCTGACTTTC. This encodes CASSFGQGRSGANVLTF. This chain connects TRBV27 to TRBJ2-6; TRBD1 aligns across 9 bases. The germline V gene encodes CDR1 MNHEY and CDR2 SMNVEV (reference sequence). With V trimmed by 3 bases and J by 4 bases, 7 bases remained unmatched. This CDR3 is 17 amino acids long.

The chain uses TRBV19 and TRBJ1-2, with 7 positions matching TRBD1. Trimming cost V 6 bases and J 6 bases; bases outside gene matches: 13. The CDR3 totals 15 residues. Germline V CDR1 and CDR2: LNHDA, SQIVND (reference sequence). CDR3 amino acids: CASSLGTEVNDGYTF. CDR3 sequence (DNA): TGTGCCAGTAGCCTCGGGACAGAAGTGAATGATGGCTACACCTTC. The whole variable domain, filled in from reference TRBV19 and TRBJ1-2, reads DGGITQSPKYLFRKEGQNVTLSCEQNLNHDAMYWYRQDPGQGLRLIYYSQIVNDFQKGDIAEGYSVSREKKESFPLTVTSAQKNPTAFYLCASSLGTEVNDGYTFGSGTRLTVV.

The V call is TRBV5-6, the J call TRBJ2-7; D might be TRBD2 (6 bases). Trimming pared 4 bases from V and 3 bases from J, leaving 20 bases between. The germline V gene encodes CDR1 SGHDT and CDR2 YYEEEE. The CDR3 is 16 residues long. CDR3 amino acids: CASSLSGGGDIYEQYF. As DNA, the CDR3 is TGTGCCAGCAGCCTGAGTGGGGGAGGAGATATCTACGAGCAGTACTTC.

This clone has a single count. The chain has TRBV7-2 and TRBJ2-1; D gene ambiguous. CDR3 length: 17 amino acids. V shed 4 bases and J shed 0 bases, with 16 bases lying between them. From germline, CDR1 is SGHTA and CDR2 FQGNSA. CDR3 in amino acids: CASSSRGALSSYNEQFF. In nucleotides, the CDR3 is TGTGCCAGCAGCTCCCGTGGTGCCCTTAGCTCCTACAATGAGCAGTTCTTC.

The chain is built from TRBV7-8 and TRBJ1-1, with unresolved D. Trimming removed 4 bases from V and 2 bases from J, with 11 bases in between. This CDR3 spans 14 amino acids. CDR1 is SGHVS, CDR2 FQNEAQ, per germline. The CDR3 region is CASSSSRLNTEAFF. CDR3 bases: TGTGCCAGCAGCTCATCTAGGCTTAACACTGAAGCTTTCTTT.

This rearrangement joins TRBV7-9 to TRBJ1-5; 9 bases agree with TRBD1. The J segment lost 10 bases and the V segment lost 5 bases, leaving 12 bases of the junction unmatched. The length of the CDR3 is 15 residues. Germline V CDR1 and CDR2: SEHNR, FQNEAQ (reference sequence). As DNA, the CDR3 is TGTGCCAGCAGCGTGGGACAGGGCACCGGGGAACCCCAGCATTTT. This translates into CASSVGQGTGEPQHF.

V gene TRBV7-9 combines with J gene TRBJ2-5, with D maybe TRBD2 (5 bases). The V gene lost 3 bases and the J gene lost 2 bases, with 7 bases spanning the gap. CDR1 and CDR2 (germline): SEHNR, FQNEAQ (reference sequence). The CDR3 sequence is 13 residues long. DNA of the CDR3: TGTGCCAGCAGCTTCGGAGGACAAGAGACCCAGTACTTC. Protein sequence: CASSFGGQETQYF.

The rearrangement uses TRBV19 and TRBJ1-2, with a weak D call TRBD1 (5 bases). The CDR3 is 14 amino acids. Germline CDR1 LNHDA, CDR2 SQIVND (reference sequence). V shed 8 bases and J shed 4 bases, with 17 bases lying between them. For the CDR3, the DNA is TGTGCCAGTTCCCTACAGGAGGGTGGCTATGGCTACACCTTC. It encodes CASSLQEGGYGYTF.

The chain carries TRBV29-1 and TRBJ2-1; 11 positions match TRBD2. The CDR3 contains 22 residues. From germline, CDR1 is SQVTM and CDR2 ANQGSEA. J was trimmed by 4 bases and V by 0 bases; bases with no gene match: 23. The CDR3 reads CSVEDPPNRQGVRLAGYNEQFF. The CDR3, as DNA: TGCAGCGTTGAAGACCCCCCCAACCGACAGGGTGTAAGACTAGCGGGATACAATGAGCAGTTCTTC.

The chain joins TRBV6-5 to TRBJ2-7, with D possibly TRBD2 on 5 matching bases. Germline V gives CDR1 MNHEY, CDR2 SVGAGI. With 0 bases removed from V and 6 bases from J, the gap between germline ends came to 12 bases. This CDR3 has 14 residues. CDR3 DNA sequence: TGTGCCAGCAGTTACTCGCGCCTAGCTTCCGAGCAGTACTTC. Its protein is CASSYSRLASEQYF.

The V and J genes are TRBV27 and TRBJ2-2, with 7 bases matching TRBD2. This CDR3 contains 13 residues. The junction had 1 base not matched to a gene; V was cut back by 3 bases and J by 6 bases. The V gene's germline CDR1 is MNHEY and CDR2 SMNVEV (reference sequence). Here the CDR3 DNA reads TGTGCCAGCAGTTTTACTAGCGCCGGGGAGCTGTTTTTT. It is translated as CASSFTSAGELFF.